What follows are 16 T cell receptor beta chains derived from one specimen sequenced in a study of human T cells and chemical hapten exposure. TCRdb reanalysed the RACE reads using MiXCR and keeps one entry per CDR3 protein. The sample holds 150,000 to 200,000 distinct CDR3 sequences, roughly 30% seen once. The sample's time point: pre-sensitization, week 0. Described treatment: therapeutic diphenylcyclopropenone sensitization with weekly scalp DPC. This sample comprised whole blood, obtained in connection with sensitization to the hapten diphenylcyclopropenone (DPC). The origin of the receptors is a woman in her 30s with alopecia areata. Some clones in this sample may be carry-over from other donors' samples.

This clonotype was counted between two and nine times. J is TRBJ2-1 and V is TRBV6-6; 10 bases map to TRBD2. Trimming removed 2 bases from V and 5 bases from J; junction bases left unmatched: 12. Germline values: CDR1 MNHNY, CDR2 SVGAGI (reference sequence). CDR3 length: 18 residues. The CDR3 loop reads CASSYSLSSGGPNNEQFF. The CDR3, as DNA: TGTGCCAGCAGTTACAGTCTCTCTAGCGGGGGACCGAACAATGAGCAGTTCTTC.

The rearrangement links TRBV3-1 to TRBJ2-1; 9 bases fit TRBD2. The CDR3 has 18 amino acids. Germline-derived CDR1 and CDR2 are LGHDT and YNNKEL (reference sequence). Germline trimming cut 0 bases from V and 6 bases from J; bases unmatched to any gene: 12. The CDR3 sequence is CASSQDVVNSGSANEQFF. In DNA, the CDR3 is TGTGCCAGCAGCCAAGATGTCGTAAATAGCGGGAGTGCCAATGAGCAGTTCTTC.

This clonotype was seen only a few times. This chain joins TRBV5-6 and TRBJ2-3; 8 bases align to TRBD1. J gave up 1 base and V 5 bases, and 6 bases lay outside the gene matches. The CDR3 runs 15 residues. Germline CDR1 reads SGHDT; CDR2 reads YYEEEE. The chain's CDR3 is CASSSDRGRTDTQYF. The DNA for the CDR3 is TGTGCCAGCAGTTCCGACAGGGGACGCACAGATACGCAGTATTTT.

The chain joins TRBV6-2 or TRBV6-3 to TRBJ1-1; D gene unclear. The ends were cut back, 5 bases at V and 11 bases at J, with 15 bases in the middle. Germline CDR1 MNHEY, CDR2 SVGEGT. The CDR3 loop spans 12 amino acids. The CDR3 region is CASSTTVVDAFF. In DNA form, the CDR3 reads TGTGCCAGCAGTACCACAGTGGTAGACGCTTTCTTT.

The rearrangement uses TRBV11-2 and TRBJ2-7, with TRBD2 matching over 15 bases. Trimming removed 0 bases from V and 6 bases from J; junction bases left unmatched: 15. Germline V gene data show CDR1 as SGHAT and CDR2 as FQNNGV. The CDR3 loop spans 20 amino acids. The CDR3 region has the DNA TGTGCCAGCAGCTTAGATCCGGGGACTAGCGGGAGGACTCCCCTCCCCGAGCAGTACTTC. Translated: CASSLDPGTSGRTPLPEQYF.

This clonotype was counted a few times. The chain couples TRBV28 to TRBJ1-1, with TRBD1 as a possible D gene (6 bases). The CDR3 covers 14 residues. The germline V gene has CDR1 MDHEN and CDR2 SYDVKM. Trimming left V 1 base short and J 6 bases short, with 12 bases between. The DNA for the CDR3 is TGTGCCAGCAGTTTATCAGGGGCCAACGCTGAAGCTTTCTTT. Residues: CASSLSGANAEAFF.

The CDR3 nucleotides are TGTGCCAGCAGTTCCATGGGGCGTGGGGAGGGGACTAACTATGGCTACACCTTC. Residues: CASSSMGRGEGTNYGYTF. This rearrangement joins TRBV28 to TRBJ1-2; D is perhaps TRBD1 (5 bases). This CDR3 comprises 18 residues. The V gene lost 4 bases and the J gene lost 0 bases, with 21 bases spanning the gap. Germline V gene data show CDR1 as MDHEN and CDR2 as SYDVKM.

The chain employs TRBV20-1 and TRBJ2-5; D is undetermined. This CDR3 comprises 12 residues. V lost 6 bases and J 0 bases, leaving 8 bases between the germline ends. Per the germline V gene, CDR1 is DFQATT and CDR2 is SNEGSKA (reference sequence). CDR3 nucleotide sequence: TGCAGTGCAACCGTCGACCAAGAGACCCAGTACTTC. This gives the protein CSATVDQETQYF.

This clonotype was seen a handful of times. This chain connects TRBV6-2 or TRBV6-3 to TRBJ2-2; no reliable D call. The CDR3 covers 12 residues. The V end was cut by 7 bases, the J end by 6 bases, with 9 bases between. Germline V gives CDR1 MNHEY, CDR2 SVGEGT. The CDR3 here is CASNSAAGELFF. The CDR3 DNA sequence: TGTGCCAGCAATTCCGCCGCCGGGGAGCTGTTTTTT.

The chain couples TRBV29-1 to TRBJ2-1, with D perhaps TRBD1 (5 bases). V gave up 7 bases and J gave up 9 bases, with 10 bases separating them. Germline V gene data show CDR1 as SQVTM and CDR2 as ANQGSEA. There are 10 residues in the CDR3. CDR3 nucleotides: TGCAGCGCCCTTAGGGGTGAGCAGTTCTTC. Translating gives CSALRGEQFF.

This CDR3 reads CASRGGRPLPDTQYF. The CDR3 nucleotides read TGCGCCAGCAGAGGGGGGAGGCCTCTCCCAGATACGCAGTATTTT. J is TRBJ2-3 and V is TRBV10-2; perhaps D is TRBD1 or TRBD2 (6 bases each). Germline V gives CDR1 WSHSY, CDR2 SAAADI. The CDR3 spans 15 residues. The V and J ends lost 6 bases and 4 bases respectively, with 17 bases between them.

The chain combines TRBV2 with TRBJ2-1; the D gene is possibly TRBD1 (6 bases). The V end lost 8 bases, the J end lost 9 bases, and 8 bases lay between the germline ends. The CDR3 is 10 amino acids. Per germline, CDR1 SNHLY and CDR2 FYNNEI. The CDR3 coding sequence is TGTGCCAGCGAGGACAGTGAGCAGTTCTTC. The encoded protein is CASEDSEQFF.

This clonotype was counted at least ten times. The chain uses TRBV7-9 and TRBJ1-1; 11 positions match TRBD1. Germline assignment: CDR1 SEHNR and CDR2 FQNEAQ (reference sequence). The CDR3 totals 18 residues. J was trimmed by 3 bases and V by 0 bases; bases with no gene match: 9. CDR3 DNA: TGTGCCAGCAGCTTAGCGGAGGGACAGGGGGTCCGGCACACTGAAGCTTTCTTT. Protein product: CASSLAEGQGVRHTEAFF.

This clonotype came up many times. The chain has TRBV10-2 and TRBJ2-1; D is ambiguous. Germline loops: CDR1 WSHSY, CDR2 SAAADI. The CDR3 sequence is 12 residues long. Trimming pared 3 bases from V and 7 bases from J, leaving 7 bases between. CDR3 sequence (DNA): TGCGCCAGCAGTGATCTGTATAATGAGCAGTTCTTC. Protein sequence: CASSDLYNEQFF.

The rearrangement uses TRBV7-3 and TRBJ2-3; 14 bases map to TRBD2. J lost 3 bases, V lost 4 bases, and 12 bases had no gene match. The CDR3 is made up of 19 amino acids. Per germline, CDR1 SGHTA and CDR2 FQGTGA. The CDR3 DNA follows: TGTGCCAGCAGCTCGCCCGGGACTAGCGGGAGTCTGGGGACAGATACGCAGTATTTT. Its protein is CASSSPGTSGSLGTDTQYF.

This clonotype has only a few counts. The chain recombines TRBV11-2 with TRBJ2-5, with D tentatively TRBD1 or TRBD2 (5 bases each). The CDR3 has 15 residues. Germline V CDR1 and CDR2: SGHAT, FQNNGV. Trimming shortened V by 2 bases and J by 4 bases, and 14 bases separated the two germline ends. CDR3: CASSLSQGRVETQYF. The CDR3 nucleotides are TGTGCCAGCAGCTTATCTCAGGGACGAGTAGAGACCCAGTACTTC.